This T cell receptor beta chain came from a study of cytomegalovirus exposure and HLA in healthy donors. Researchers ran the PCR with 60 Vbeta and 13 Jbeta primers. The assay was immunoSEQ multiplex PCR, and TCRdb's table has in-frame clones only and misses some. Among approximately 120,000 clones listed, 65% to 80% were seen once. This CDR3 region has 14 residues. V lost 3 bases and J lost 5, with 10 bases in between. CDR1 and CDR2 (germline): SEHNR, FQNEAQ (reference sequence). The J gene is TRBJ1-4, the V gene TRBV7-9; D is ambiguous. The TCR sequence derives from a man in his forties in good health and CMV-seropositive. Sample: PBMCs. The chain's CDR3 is CASSFVAGNEKLFF. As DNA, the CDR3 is TGTGCCAGCAGCTTTGTCGCGGGGAATGAAAAACTGTTTTTT. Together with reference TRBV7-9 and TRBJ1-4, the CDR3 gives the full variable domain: DTGVSQNPRHKITKRGQNVTFRCDPISEHNRLYWYRQTLGQGPEFLTYFQNEAQLEKSRLLSDRFSAERPKGSFSTLEIQRTEQGDSAMYLCASSFVAGNEKLFFGSGTQLSVL.